This is a list of T cell receptor beta chains from one sample in a study of OX40 agonist ivuxolimab in advanced cancers. Profiling relied on immunoSEQ multiplex PCR, and the TCRdb table lists in-frame clones only, not all of them. The profile shows around 100,000 clones, about 90% of them singletons. The source was CD4+ or CD8+ T cells sorted from blood, collected in a trial of the OX40 agonist ivuxolimab. These receptors were obtained from an adult with an advanced solid tumor such as melanoma, head and neck, liver or kidney cancer. CDR3s include the opening cysteine and the closing phenylalanine or tryptophan. The D gene is left open where the match is weak. Rows may omit the clone size; those that give it use once, few, many or a size class.

>.|.|TRBV10-3|TRBJ1-5
TGTGCCATCAGTGATAGGGGGGCGGGTCAGCCCCAGCATTTT
CAISDRGAGQPQHF
>.|.|TRBV13|TRBJ2-1
TGTGCCAGCAGCTTAGTAGGGTTTACCTACAATGAGCAGTTCTTC
CASSLVGFTYNEQFF
>.|.|TRBV5-1|TRBJ2-1
TGCGCCAGCAGCGCGGGACAGCGGGGCGATGAGCAGTTCTTC
CASSAGQRGDEQFF
>.|.|TRBV9|TRBJ1-1
TGTGCCAGCAGCGTAGGCGGCGGGGGGTCGAGCACTGAAGCTTTCTTT
CASSVGGGGSSTEAFF
>.|.|TRBV2|TRBJ2-6
TGTGCCAGCGGAGGAGCTGGGGCCAACGTCCTGACTTTC
CASGGAGANVLTF
>.|.|TRBV7-6|TRBJ1-3
TGTGCCAGCAGCCCGGGGGCCTCTGGAAACACCATATATTTT
CASSPGASGNTIYF
>.|.|TRBV7-9|TRBJ2-7
TGTGCCAGCAGCTCGCCTGGACGAGGGTCGAAGCAGTACTTC
CASSSPGRGSKQYF
>.|TRBD2|TRBV29-1|TRBJ2-1
TGCAGCGTTGAGGAGACTAGCGGGGGGGCTTTGAACAATGAGCAGTTCTTC
CSVEETSGGALNNEQFF
>.|TRBD1|TRBV9|TRBJ1-2
TGTGCCAGCAGCCCAACGACAGGGCACTATGGCTACACCTTC
CASSPTTGHYGYTF
>.|.|TRBV27|TRBJ2-1
TGTGCCAGCAGCCCACAATCCAATTATGAGCAGTTCTTC
CASSPQSNYEQFF
>few|.|TRBV6-6|TRBJ1-5
TGTGCCAGCAGACGGACGGAAAATCAGCCCCAGCATTTT
CASRRTENQPQHF
>once|TRBD1|TRBV5-1|TRBJ2-5
TGCGCCAGCAGCTTGGTACCGGGACAGGGGACGGGGACCCAGTACTTC
CASSLVPGQGTGTQYF
>.|.|TRBV9|TRBJ2-3
TGTGCCAGCAGCGTAGGGGGTTTGACAGATACGCAGTATTTT
CASSVGGLTDTQYF
>.|TRBD1|TRBV7-8|TRBJ1-5
TGTGCCAGCAGCCCGAGGGGGCAGCAACGGCCCCAGCATTTT
CASSPRGQQRPQHF
>once|TRBD1|TRBV5-4|TRBJ2-3
TGTGCCAGCAGCCCGGGACAGGGGATGATGACAGATACGCAGTATTTT
CASSPGQGMMTDTQYF
>.|TRBD1|TRBV19|TRBJ2-3
TGTGCCAGTAGTACTCCGGGACAGGGACCAGATACGCAGTATTTT
CASSTPGQGPDTQYF
>.|.|TRBV7-9|TRBJ1-2
TGTGCCAGCAGCCTTTCAGGGACGGGTGGCTACACCTTC
CASSLSGTGGYTF
>.|.|TRBV19|TRBJ1-4
TGTGCCAGTAGTATAATCATTGACGGGACCTTTGAAAAACTGTTTTTT
CASSIIIDGTFEKLFF
>.|TRBD2|TRBV10-1|TRBJ2-5
TGCGCCAGCAGTTATCCCACCCCGGGACTAGCAGACACCCAGTACTTC
CASSYPTPGLADTQYF
>.|.|TRBV5-6|TRBJ1-6
TGTGCCAGCAGCTTGGGGGGGGCTTCCTATAATTCACCCCTCCACTTT
CASSLGGASYNSPLHF
>.|TRBD2|TRBV7-3|TRBJ2-2
TGTGCCAGCAGCCCAAAAGGACTAGGCACCGGGGAGCTGTTTTTT
CASSPKGLGTGELFF
>.|.|TRBV7-9|TRBJ1-2
TGTGCCAGCAGCCGGGTGACAGGCCTCTATGGCTACACCTTC
CASSRVTGLYGYTF
>.|.|TRBV9|TRBJ1-6
TGTGCCAGCAGCGCCGGTTACACGGAGCGGGATTCACCCCTCCACTTT
CASSAGYTERDSPLHF
>.|.|TRBV6-5|TRBJ1-2
TGTGCCACCAAGGGGGAGAACTATGGCTACACCTTC
CATKGENYGYTF
>.|TRBD2|TRBV4-1|TRBJ2-5
TGCGCCAGCAGCCTCGGACTAGCGGGCAGAGAGACCCAGTACTTC
CASSLGLAGRETQYF
>few|.|TRBV30|TRBJ1-6
TGTGCCTGGACGGTCAAAAACGGTTCACCCCTCCACTTT
CAWTVKNGSPLHF
>.|.|TRBV5-1|TRBJ2-5
TGCGCCAGCAGCTTGCAACAGGTCCAAGAGACCCAGTACTTC
CASSLQQVQETQYF
>.|.|TRBV5-4|TRBJ2-5
TGTGCCAGCAGCTTGAAGAAGGGAGTAGGAGAGACCCAGTACTTC
CASSLKKGVGETQYF
>.|.|TRBV6-1|TRBJ1-5
TGTGCCAGCAGTGAAGGGCCCGGCAGGGACCTAAGGCATTTT
CASSEGPGRDLRHF
>.|.|TRBV6-1|TRBJ1-2
TGTGCCAGCAGTGATCAGGGGATGAGGTACACCTTC
CASSDQGMRYTF
>.|.|TRBV7-9|TRBJ1-1
TGTGCCAGCAGCCTCGGGCAGGTCATGAACACTGAAGCTTTCTTT
CASSLGQVMNTEAFF
>.|.|TRBV5-1|TRBJ2-2
TGCGCCAGCAGCTTGAACAGGGGAGGATCCACCGGGGAGCTGTTTTTT
CASSLNRGGSTGELFF
>.|TRBD2|TRBV4-2|TRBJ2-3
TGTGCCAGCAGCCAAGGTTCTAGCGGGCACACAGATACGCAGTATTTT
CASSQGSSGHTDTQYF
>.|TRBD2|TRBV10-3|TRBJ2-2
TGTGCCATCAGTGAGTCGAGGGTAGCGGGGGGGCCGGGAACCGGGGAGCTGTTTTTT
CAISESRVAGGPGTGELFF
>.|.|TRBV7-2|TRBJ1-3
TGTGCCAGCAGCTTAGACATAAGCTCTGGAAACACCATATATTTT
CASSLDISSGNTIYF
>.|.|TRBV27|TRBJ1-2
TGTGCCAGCAGTTGGTCCGTTCTAAATGGCTACACCTTC
CASSWSVLNGYTF
>.|.|TRBV21-1|TRBJ2-7
TGTGCCAGCAGCAAAGTTTTAGACAACATCTACTCCTACGAGCAGTACTTC
CASSKVLDNIYSYEQYF
>.|TRBD2|TRBV7-3|TRBJ2-3
TGTGCCAGCAGCAGAAACACGCCGGGACTAGCGGGAGGCGGGGATACGCAGTATTTT
CASSRNTPGLAGGGDTQYF
>.|.|TRBV2|TRBJ2-3
TGTGCCAGCAGCGCACTGCTTAGCGCAGATACGCAGTATTTT
CASSALLSADTQYF
>once|TRBD2|TRBV4-1|TRBJ2-3
TGCGCCAGCAGCCGCCCGGGACTAGCCCAGATGGGGCAGTATTTT
CASSRPGLAQMGQYF
>.|.|TRBV11-2|TRBJ1-2
TGTGCCAGCAGCCCGCGGACCGACTGGGATGGCTACACCTTC
CASSPRTDWDGYTF
>few|TRBD1|TRBV4-3|TRBJ1-5
TGCGCCAGCAGCCCCTTTTATCGACAGGGCTACTATAATCAGCCCCAGCATTTT
CASSPFYRQGYYNQPQHF
>.|.|TRBV5-1|TRBJ2-1
TGCGCCAGCAGCCCGGGACTTACCGAAGGGAATGAGCAGTTCTTC
CASSPGLTEGNEQFF
>.|.|TRBV6-6|TRBJ2-1
TGTGCCAGCAGTTACTCGGGGGATTCTTCCTACAATGAGCAGTTCTTC
CASSYSGDSSYNEQFF
>.|.|TRBV14|TRBJ2-2
TGTGCCAGCAGCCAAGTGTGGGGGGCGAGCACCGGGGAGCTGTTTTTT
CASSQVWGASTGELFF
>once|TRBD1|TRBV6-9|TRBJ1-1
TGTGCCAGCATTTCAGGGGGGGGCACTGAAGCTTTCTTT
CASISGGGTEAFF
>.|.|TRBV2|TRBJ2-4
TGTGCCAGCAGTGGTAGGTTCAAAAACATTCAGTACTTC
CASSGRFKNIQYF
>.|.|TRBV18|TRBJ1-2
TGTGCCAGCTCACCACCGGGAAACTATGGCTACACCTTC
CASSPPGNYGYTF
>.|TRBD1|TRBV2|TRBJ2-3
TGTGCCAGCAGTGAAGCGCGGAGGACAGGGACAGATACGCAGTATTTT
CASSEARRTGTDTQYF
>.|.|TRBV6-1|TRBJ2-7
TGTGCCAGCAACCACTCTCCGTCGTACGAGCAGTACTTC
CASNHSPSYEQYF
>once|.|TRBV18|TRBJ2-7
TGTGCCAGCTCCCTGGAGGGCTCCTACGAGCAGTACTTC
CASSLEGSYEQYF
>once|.|TRBV12-5|TRBJ1-5
TGTGCTAGTGGTTTGCTCCGAATCGGGGATTATAGCAATCAGCCCCAGCATTTT
CASGLLRIGDYSNQPQHF
>.|TRBD2|TRBV7-2|TRBJ2-7
TGTGCCAGCAGCTTAGCGCGGACTAGCGCCTACGAGCAGTACTTC
CASSLARTSAYEQYF
>.|.|TRBV7-9|TRBJ2-5
TGTGCCAGCAGCAAGATTCGAGGGGGTCAAGAGACCCAGTACTTC
CASSKIRGGQETQYF
>.|TRBD1|TRBV30|TRBJ2-7
TGTGCCTGGACCCCGGGACAGTCCTACGAGCAGTACTTC
CAWTPGQSYEQYF
>.|TRBD2|TRBV19|TRBJ2-1
TGTGCCAGTAGTTTCATAGCGGGAAGCTCCTACAATGAGCAGTTCTTC
CASSFIAGSSYNEQFF